The 31 T cell receptor beta chains below were found in one sample sequenced in a study of early T cells in non-severe SARS-CoV-2 infection. TCRdb fed the 5' RACE reads into MiXCR, producing one record per CDR3 protein. The sample holds tens of thousands of distinct CDR3 sequences, more than 8.5% seen once. Sequencing was performed on whole blood. The receptor set was obtained from an adult who was a healthcare worker with PCR-confirmed SARS-CoV-2 infection or an uninfected control (not recorded which).

This clonotype turned up a few times. The V gene is TRBV29-1, the J gene TRBJ2-2; D gene ambiguous. The CDR3 has 14 residues. Germline CDR1 reads SQVTM; CDR2 reads ANQGSEA. Trimming removed 4 bases from V and 1 base from J, with 10 bases in between. The CDR3, as DNA: TGCAGCGTTGTTTTGACGGGGAACACCGGGGAGCTGTTTTTT. It encodes CSVVLTGNTGELFF.

The sample holds a few counts of this clonotype. This chain links TRBV2 with TRBJ1-5, with unresolved D. CDR1 is SNHLY and CDR2 is FYNNEI in the germline V gene. The CDR3 is made up of 14 amino acids. Trimming cost V 0 bases and J 7 bases, with 10 bases left between them. The CDR3, as DNA: TGTGCCAGCAGTGAAGCTCTTGGAGGGCAGCCCCAGCATTTT. It encodes CASSEALGGQPQHF.

This clonotype was observed many times. The DNA of the CDR3 is TGTGCCACCAGTGCCGTGGGAGAACCTTCGGAGACCCAGTACTTC. It codes for CATSAVGEPSETQYF. This chain uses TRBV24-1 with TRBJ2-5; the D gene is possibly TRBD2 (5 bases). CDR3 length: 15 amino acids. V was pared by 5 bases and J by 5 bases, with 17 bases between. CDR1 is KGHDR and CDR2 is SFDVKD in the germline V gene.

The V gene is TRBV29-1, the J gene TRBJ2-3; no clear D. Trimming removed 3 bases from V and 1 base from J, with 14 bases in between. The CDR3 contains 15 residues. CDR1 and CDR2 from the germline V gene are SQVTM and ANQGSEA. As DNA, the CDR3 is TGCAGCGTTGAGGTCCCCTCGGTCGGCACAGATACGCAGTATTTT. Its protein is CSVEVPSVGTDTQYF.

V and J are TRBV20-1 and TRBJ2-5; TRBD1 is a possible D gene (5 bases). V was clipped by 2 bases and J by 3 bases, with 16 bases between them. Looked up from germline, CDR1 is DFQATT and CDR2 is SNEGSKA (reference sequence). The CDR3 runs to 15 residues. CDR3 bases: TGCAGTGCTAGAATCCCCACTACAGGTGAAGAGACCCAGTACTTC. Translated, it gives CSARIPTTGEETQYF.

This clonotype showed up just a few times. The chain couples TRBV28 to TRBJ2-7; D might be TRBD2 (5 bases). Deletions cut 3 bases from V and 4 bases from J, with 16 bases between. The CDR3 runs 15 residues. Germline V CDR1 and CDR2: MDHEN, SYDVKM. The CDR3 here is CASSFSGLGIYEQYF. For the CDR3, the DNA is TGTGCCAGCAGTTTCTCAGGACTGGGCATTTACGAGCAGTACTTC.

V and J are TRBV25-1 and TRBJ2-3, with D tentatively TRBD1 or TRBD2 (5 bases each). The CDR3 consists of 13 residues. Germline CDR1 MGHDK, CDR2 SYGVNS. Trimming pared 6 bases from V and 2 bases from J, leaving 9 bases between. This CDR3 is CASRGRATDTQYF. CDR3 bases: TGTGCCAGCAGGGGGCGGGCCACAGATACGCAGTATTTT.

Only a few counts were recorded for this clonotype. The chain couples TRBV3-1 to TRBJ1-1, with a tentative D call TRBD1 (6 bases). Per germline, CDR1 LGHDT and CDR2 YNNKEL (reference sequence). The germline V and J ends were trimmed by 3 bases and 0 bases, with 8 bases remaining between them. The CDR3 runs to 14 residues. The CDR3 region has the DNA TGTGCCAGCAGCCAGGGGGCAATGAACACTGAAGCTTTCTTT. Translating gives CASSQGAMNTEAFF.

The chain joins TRBV28 to TRBJ2-3; 7 nucleotides match TRBD1. Per germline, CDR1 MDHEN and CDR2 SYDVKM. The CDR3 runs to 16 residues. V dropped 5 bases and J dropped 4; count of bases not matched to a gene: 12. The CDR3 region has the DNA TGTGCCAGCAGTGAAGCCGGGACAGATCATTCAGATACGCAGTATTTT. Translating gives CASSEAGTDHSDTQYF.

This clonotype appeared many times. The chain recombines TRBV6-4 with TRBJ2-1, with 12 positions matching TRBD2. This CDR3 has 16 amino acids. Trimming removed 4 bases from V and 8 bases from J; junction bases left unmatched: 9. Germline CDR1 reads MRHNA; CDR2 reads SNTAGT. This CDR3 reads CASSGRTSGNIYEQFF. CDR3 coding DNA: TGTGCCAGCAGTGGGAGGACTAGCGGGAATATTTATGAGCAGTTCTTC.

This clonotype was counted many times. The chain couples TRBV12-3 or TRBV12-4 to TRBJ1-2; TRBD1 might be the D (5 bases). This CDR3 comprises 15 residues. The V end was cut by 6 bases, the J end by 0 bases, with 14 bases between. The CDR3 DNA is TGTGCCAGCAGGCCCCAGGGTGTATCTAACTATGGCTACACCTTC. Encoded protein: CASRPQGVSNYGYTF.

This clonotype was seen ten or more times. The chain recombines TRBV5-1 with TRBJ2-1, with 8 bases identical to TRBD2. The germline gives CDR1 SGHRS, CDR2 YFSETQ. V lost 4 bases, J lost 7 bases, and 4 bases stayed unmatched. The CDR3 consists of 13 residues. The CDR3 region has the DNA TGCGCCAGCAGCCGGACTAGCCGTAATGAGCAGTTCTTC. It encodes CASSRTSRNEQFF.

This clonotype was found many times. This chain links TRBV6-5 with TRBJ1-2; D call uncertain. CDR1 and CDR2 (germline): MNHEY, SVGAGI. The V gene lost 2 bases and the J gene lost 0 bases, with 16 bases spanning the gap. The CDR3 is 17 residues long. CDR3 sequence (DNA): TGTGCCAGCAGTTACCGCACAGCAGGAATCACTAACTATGGCTACACCTTC. Amino acids: CASSYRTAGITNYGYTF.

In its sample, this clonotype was seen many times. V gene TRBV11-2 combines with J gene TRBJ2-7; D unresolved. Germline CDR1 SGHAT, CDR2 FQNNGV. The V and J ends lost 2 bases and 4 bases respectively, with 9 bases between them. The CDR3 runs 13 residues. CDR3 DNA: TGTGCCAGCAGCTTATCCCGACCGTACGAGCAGTACTTC. Translating it yields CASSLSRPYEQYF.

The table lists this clonotype with many counts. This chain joins TRBV20-1 and TRBJ2-3; 10 positions agree with TRBD2. CDR1 DFQATT and CDR2 SNEGSKA come from the germline V gene (reference sequence). Germline trimming cut 5 bases from V and 5 bases from J; bases unmatched to any gene: 10. This CDR3 has 15 residues. The CDR3 DNA is TGCAGTGCTGGGGGCTGGGGACTAGCGCTAGATACGCAGTATTTT. It specifies CSAGGWGLALDTQYF.

The chain employs TRBV7-2 and TRBJ1-3, with D hard to call. Trimming removed 3 bases at V and 4 bases at J, with 7 bases between. Germline V gives CDR1 SGHTA, CDR2 FQGNSA. This CDR3 has 13 amino acids. CDR3 amino acids: CASSFWSGNTIYF. The CDR3 coding sequence is TGTGCCAGCAGCTTCTGGTCCGGAAACACCATATATTTT.

The sample holds many counts of this clonotype. This rearrangement joins TRBV20-1 to TRBJ2-3; 11 bases agree with TRBD2. After removal of 6 bases from V and 5 bases from J, the junction contained 7 bases not matched to a gene. From germline, CDR1 is DFQATT and CDR2 SNEGSKA (reference sequence). CDR3 length: 14 residues. CDR3 DNA: TGCAGTGCCCTACCCCTAGCGGGAGGAGATACGCAGTATTTT. It encodes CSALPLAGGDTQYF.

Many counts were recorded for this clonotype. The CDR3: CASFPGQGADTQYF. For the CDR3, the DNA is TGTGCCAGCTTCCCGGGACAGGGGGCAGATACGCAGTATTTT. The chain employs TRBV7-2 and TRBJ2-3; 11 nucleotides line up with TRBD1. V lost 8 bases, J lost 4 bases, and 5 bases stayed unmatched. The CDR3 extends over 14 amino acids. The germline CDR1 and CDR2 sequences are SGHTA and FQGNSA.

This clonotype was recorded a few times. The rearrangement joins TRBV29-1 to TRBJ2-5, with a tentative D call TRBD2 (6 bases). CDR1 and CDR2 from the germline V gene are SQVTM and ANQGSEA. V was clipped by 4 bases and J by 2 bases, with 11 bases between them. This CDR3 contains 13 residues. The CDR3 DNA reads TGCAGCGTTGTGCTAGCGAGTCAAGAGACCCAGTACTTC. Its translation is CSVVLASQETQYF.

This clonotype was seen many times. The rearrangement joins TRBV9 to TRBJ2-7, with 7 bases that match TRBD2. The CDR3 totals 16 residues. Germline loops: CDR1 SGDLS, CDR2 YYNGEE. V trimming: 0 bases; J trimming: 0 bases; junction bases outside the gene matches: 6. The DNA for the CDR3 is TGTGCCAGCAGCGTAGGGGGAGCGGGGAGCTCCTACGAGCAGTACTTC. Its protein product is CASSVGGAGSSYEQYF.

This clonotype was counted many times. This chain links TRBV27 with TRBJ1-5; 7 nucleotides line up with TRBD1. V trimming: 1 base; J trimming: 7 bases; junction bases outside the gene matches: 4. The CDR3 has 14 amino acids. Germline loops: CDR1 MNHEY, CDR2 SMNVEV (reference sequence). The CDR3: CASSLYRGRQPQHF. The CDR3 DNA reads TGTGCCAGCAGTTTATACAGGGGCCGACAGCCCCAGCATTTT.

This clonotype was found many times. This sequence joins TRBV3-1 and TRBJ1-2; TRBD1 might be the D (5 bases). Germline values: CDR1 LGHDT, CDR2 YNNKEL (reference sequence). This CDR3 is built from 17 residues. V was trimmed by 3 bases and J by 0 bases, leaving 17 bases between them. This CDR3 is CASSQDPGTVTNYGYTF. CDR3 nucleotide sequence: TGTGCCAGCAGCCAGGATCCCGGGACCGTCACTAACTATGGCTACACCTTC.

This clonotype appeared many times. The chain uses TRBV7-2 and TRBJ2-7; D gene unclear. Trimming shortened V by 1 base and J by 3 bases, and 1 base separated the two germline ends. The CDR3 spans 11 residues. Germline V CDR1 and CDR2: SGHTA, FQGNSA. The CDR3 reads CASSLDYEQYF. The DNA for the CDR3 is TGTGCCAGCAGCTTAGACTACGAGCAGTACTTC.

This clonotype has at least ten counts. The chain couples TRBV6-1 to TRBJ2-5; the match to TRBD1 covers 9 bases. Germline lookup yields CDR1 MNHNS and CDR2 SASEGT. The CDR3 runs to 16 residues. With V trimmed by 0 bases and J by 5 bases, 7 bases remained unmatched. As DNA, the CDR3 is TGTGCCAGCAGTGAAGCGGTCACAGGGGGCTGGGAGACCCAGTACTTC. This encodes CASSEAVTGGWETQYF.

This clonotype has at least ten counts. This rearrangement joins TRBV12-3 or TRBV12-4 to TRBJ1-2; D gene unclear. The CDR3 covers 11 residues. V was clipped by 4 bases and J by 6 bases, with 6 bases between them. The CDR3 region is CASSSGNGYTF. Here the CDR3 DNA reads TGTGCCAGCAGTTCTGGAAATGGCTACACCTTC.

The chain is built from TRBV15 and TRBJ1-1, with D tentatively TRBD1 (6 bases). The CDR3 totals 16 residues. The germline gives CDR1 LNHNV, CDR2 YYDKDF (reference sequence). Trimming stripped 5 bases from V and 0 bases from J, with 16 bases between. The CDR3 here is CATSPTGQKLNTEAFF. The CDR3 coding sequence is TGTGCCACCAGCCCGACAGGTCAGAAATTGAACACTGAAGCTTTCTTT.

This clonotype was seen ten or more times. The rearrangement uses TRBV12-3 or TRBV12-4 and TRBJ1-2; D is unclear. V was pared by 4 bases and J by 2 bases, with 8 bases between. The CDR3 runs to 13 residues. The CDR3 sequence is CASSWEPNYGYTF. The CDR3 DNA reads as TGTGCCAGCAGTTGGGAGCCCAACTATGGCTACACCTTC.

This clonotype occurred a few times. The V gene is TRBV29-1, the J gene TRBJ2-2; D remains ambiguous. Germline V lookup: CDR1 SQVTM, CDR2 ANQGSEA. The V end was cut by 4 bases, the J end by 0 bases, with 6 bases between. The length of the CDR3 is 13 residues. CDR3 coding DNA: TGCAGCGTTGGCCATTCGAACACCGGGGAGCTGTTTTTT. Its translation: CSVGHSNTGELFF.

The genes are TRBV11-2 and TRBJ2-3; 11 bases match TRBD2. CDR3 length equals 16 residues. Looked up from germline, CDR1 is SGHAT and CDR2 is FQNNGV. J gave up 0 bases and V 1 base, and 0 bases lay outside the gene matches. The CDR3 is CASSLGTSGSTDTQYF. The CDR3 DNA reads TGTGCCAGCAGCTTAGGGACTAGCGGGAGCACAGATACGCAGTATTTT.

The sample holds a few counts of this clonotype. The J gene is TRBJ2-1, the V gene TRBV4-3, with no clear D. The CDR3 is made up of 15 amino acids. V lost 2 bases and J lost 9, with 17 bases in between. CDR1 and CDR2 from the germline V gene are LGHNA and YSLEER. The CDR3 DNA is TGCGCCAGCAGCCAATGGTCACTTTCCTCGGGTGAGCAGTTCTTC. Residues: CASSQWSLSSGEQFF.

The chain carries TRBV7-2 and TRBJ1-4; no clear D gene. The V gene's germline CDR1 is SGHTA and CDR2 FQGNSA. CDR3 length: 14 amino acids. The ends were cut back, 1 base at V and 5 bases at J, with 8 bases in the middle. The CDR3 here is CASSLGRRNEKLFF. The CDR3 bases are TGTGCCAGCAGCTTAGGACGGCGGAATGAAAAACTGTTTTTT.